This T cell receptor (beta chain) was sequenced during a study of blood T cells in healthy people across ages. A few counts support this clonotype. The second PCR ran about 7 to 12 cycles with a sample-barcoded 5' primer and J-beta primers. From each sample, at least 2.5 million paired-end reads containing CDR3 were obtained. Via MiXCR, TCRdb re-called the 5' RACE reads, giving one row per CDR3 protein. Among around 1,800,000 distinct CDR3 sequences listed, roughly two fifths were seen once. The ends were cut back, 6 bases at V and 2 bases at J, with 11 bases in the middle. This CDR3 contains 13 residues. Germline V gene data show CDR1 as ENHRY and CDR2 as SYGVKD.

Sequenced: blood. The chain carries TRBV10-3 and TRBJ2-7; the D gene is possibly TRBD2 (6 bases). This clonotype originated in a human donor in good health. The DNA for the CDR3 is TGTGCCATCAGCCGGGACTCGACCTACGAGCAGTACTTC. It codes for CAISRDSTYEQYF.